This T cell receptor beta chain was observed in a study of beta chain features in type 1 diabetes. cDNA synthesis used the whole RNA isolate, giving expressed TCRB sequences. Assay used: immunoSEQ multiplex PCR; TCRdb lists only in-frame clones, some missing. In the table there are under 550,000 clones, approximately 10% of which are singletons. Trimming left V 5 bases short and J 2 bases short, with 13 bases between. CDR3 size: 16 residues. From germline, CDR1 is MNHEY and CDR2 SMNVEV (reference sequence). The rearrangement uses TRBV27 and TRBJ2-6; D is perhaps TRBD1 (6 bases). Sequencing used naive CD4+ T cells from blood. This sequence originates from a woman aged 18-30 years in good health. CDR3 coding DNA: TGTGCCAGCAGTAGGCAGGGGCTGGCTGGGGCCAACGTCCTGACTTTC. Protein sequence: CASSRQGLAGANVLTF.